These 13 T cell receptor beta chains were sequenced from one sample in a study of cytomegalovirus exposure and HLA in healthy donors. 60 Vbeta and 13 Jbeta primers were used in PCR. This table comes from immunoSEQ multiplex PCR, and its TCRdb copy is limited to in-frame clones, with some not included. The top ten clones hold approximately 4.6% of a sample with 150,000 or so clones, more than 65% of them seen once. Specimen: PBMCs. Receptor source: a man aged 18 to 30 in good health and CMV-seropositive.

This chain's CDR3 is CASSEGVGQETQYF. The CDR3 DNA reads TGTGCCAGCAGCGAGGGGGTGGGGCAAGAGACCCAGTACTTC. This chain uses TRBV9 with TRBJ2-5; D may be TRBD1 (6 bases). CDR1 SGDLS and CDR2 YYNGEE come from the germline V gene. The CDR3 is 14 amino acids. V shed 3 bases and J shed 2 bases, with 11 bases lying between them.

The rearrangement joins TRBV5-1 to TRBJ2-1; tentatively, D is TRBD2 (5 bases). The V and J ends lost 3 bases and 7 bases respectively, with 17 bases between them. This CDR3 has 15 amino acids. Germline V gene data show CDR1 as SGHRS and CDR2 as YFSETQ. The CDR3 DNA sequence: TGCGCCAGCAGCTCTTCCCCGGCTAGCAGGAATGAGCAGTTCTTC. It encodes CASSSSPASRNEQFF.

This clone occurred a few times. At one end the junction does not follow the germline gene, possibly because of a read error. This sequence joins TRBV5-5 and TRBJ2-2, with 7 bases lining up with TRBD1. Germline V gives CDR1 SGHKS, CDR2 YYEKEE (reference sequence). The length of the CDR3 is 17 residues. The DNA for the CDR3 is TGTGCCAGCAGTTTGGTACCGCCGGGACAGCATTCCGGGGAGCTGTTTTTT. Translation gives CASSLVPPGQHSGELFF.

The V gene is TRBV7-8, the J gene TRBJ2-2, with D unresolved. Trimming removed 1 base at V and 1 base at J, with 7 bases between. The CDR3 totals 15 residues. In germline, CDR1 is SGHVS, CDR2 FQNEAQ. The CDR3 protein is CASSLGQMNTGELFF. In nucleotides, the CDR3 is TGTGCCAGCAGCTTAGGGCAAATGAACACCGGGGAGCTGTTTTTT. Looking up the rest from reference TRBV7-8 and TRBJ2-2 gives the full variable domain: GAGVSQSPRYKVAKRGQDVALRCDPISGHVSLFWYQQALGQGPEFLTYFQNEAQLDKSGLPSDRFFAERPEGSVSTLKIQRTQQEDSAVYLCASSLGQMNTGELFFGEGSRLTVL.

This clone was picked up one time. The junction shows a germline mismatch at one end, possibly a read error. This chain connects TRBV5-5 to TRBJ2-3; 8 nucleotides match TRBD1. CDR1 is SGHKS and CDR2 is YYEKEE in the germline V gene (reference sequence). The CDR3 covers 14 residues. CDR3 DNA: TGTGCCAGCAGATTGGGACAGGTGACAGATACGCAGTATTTT. It is translated as CASRLGQVTDTQYF.

This clone was observed a single time. The chain carries TRBV5-6 and TRBJ2-3; D is unclear. The CDR3 is made up of 16 amino acids. The germline V and J ends were trimmed by 4 bases and 3 bases, with 18 bases remaining between them. Germline loops: CDR1 SGHDT, CDR2 YYEEEE. The CDR3 is CASSPLDPLQTDTQYF. CDR3 DNA sequence: TGTGCCAGCAGCCCCCTAGACCCCCTTCAGACAGATACGCAGTATTTT.

V is TRBV28 and J is TRBJ2-2, with D possibly TRBD2 on 5 matching bases. Germline loops: CDR1 MDHEN, CDR2 SYDVKM. The CDR3 is 13 amino acids. V lost 7 bases to trimming and J lost 5 bases, with 11 bases between them. CDR3 sequence reads: CASTRESTGELFF. The CDR3 DNA follows: TGTGCCAGCACTAGGGAGTCTACCGGGGAGCTGTTTTTT.

This chain uses TRBV6-6 with TRBJ2-1; D not resolved. The CDR3 covers 11 residues. V dropped 4 bases and J dropped 7 bases, with 5 bases sitting between them. Germline-derived CDR1 and CDR2 are MNHNY and SVGAGI (reference sequence). CDR3 nucleotides: TGTGCCAGCAGTTCCCTAAATGAGCAGTTCTTC. It translates to CASSSLNEQFF.

The gene calls are TRBV15 and TRBJ2-2, with TRBD2 as a possible D gene (7 bases). CDR3 length: 17 residues. The V gene lost 0 bases and the J gene lost 6 bases, with 17 bases spanning the gap. Germline loops: CDR1 LNHNV, CDR2 YYDKDF (reference sequence). CDR3 DNA sequence: TGTGCCACCAGCAGAGACTCATACGGGGGGCTCGCCGGGGAGCTGTTTTTT. This translates into CATSRDSYGGLAGELFF.

This chain links TRBV6-4 with TRBJ2-2; D not resolved. The V end was cut by 3 bases, the J end by 0 bases, with 2 bases between. Germline CDR1 reads MRHNA; CDR2 reads SNTAGT. The CDR3 is made up of 13 amino acids. As DNA, the CDR3 is TGTGCCAGCAGTGATACGAACACCGGGGAGCTGTTTTTT. This translates into CASSDTNTGELFF.

The chain uses TRBV28 and TRBJ2-1; 8 positions match TRBD2. The CDR3 is made up of 13 amino acids. The trim removed 6 bases at V and 8 bases at J, leaving 6 bases unmatched. The V gene's germline CDR1 is MDHEN and CDR2 SYDVKM. The CDR3 loop is CASSQLAVYEQFF. DNA for the CDR3: TGTGCCAGCAGCCAACTAGCGGTCTATGAGCAGTTCTTC.

The chain couples TRBV29-1 to TRBJ1-2; no firm D call. The V and J ends lost 3 bases and 4 bases respectively, with 21 bases between them. Germline V gene lookup returns CDR1 SQVTM and CDR2 ANQGSEA. The CDR3 is made up of 16 amino acids. CDR3 nucleotide sequence: TGCAGCGTTGACAGTGAGGTACCAAACGGAGGCTATGGCTACACCTTC. Its protein is CSVDSEVPNGGYGYTF. The full variable domain, its missing parts supplied by reference TRBV29-1 and TRBJ1-2, is SAVISQKPSRDICQRGTSLTIQCQVDSQVTMMFWYRQQPGQSLTLIATANQGSEATYESGFVIDKFPISRPNLTFSTLTVSNMSPEDSSIYLCSVDSEVPNGGYGYTFGSGTRLTVV.

This chain links TRBV4-1 with TRBJ1-5, with a weak D call TRBD1 (6 bases). The germline V and J ends were trimmed by 0 bases and 5 bases, with 11 bases remaining between them. Per the germline V gene, CDR1 is MGHRA and CDR2 is YSYEKL. The CDR3 sequence is 15 residues long. The CDR3 DNA follows: TGCGCCAGCAGCCAAGAGGAACAGGGTTATCAGCCCCAGCATTTT. Its protein is CASSQEEQGYQPQHF.